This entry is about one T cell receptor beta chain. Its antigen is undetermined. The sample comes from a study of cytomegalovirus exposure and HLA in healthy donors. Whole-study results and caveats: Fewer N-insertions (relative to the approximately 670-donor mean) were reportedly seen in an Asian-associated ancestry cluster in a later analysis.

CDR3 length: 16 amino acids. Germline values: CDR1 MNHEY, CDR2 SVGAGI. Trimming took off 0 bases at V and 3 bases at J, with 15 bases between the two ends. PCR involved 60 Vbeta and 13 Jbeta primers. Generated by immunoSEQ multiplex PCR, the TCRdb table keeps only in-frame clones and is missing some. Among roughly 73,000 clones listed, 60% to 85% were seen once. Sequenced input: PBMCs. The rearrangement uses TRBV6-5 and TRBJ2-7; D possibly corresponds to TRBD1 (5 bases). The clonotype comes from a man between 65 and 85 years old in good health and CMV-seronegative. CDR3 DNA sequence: TGTGCCAGCAGTTACTCCATGGTAGGGGCGAACTACGAGCAGTACTTC. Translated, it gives CASSYSMVGANYEQYF.